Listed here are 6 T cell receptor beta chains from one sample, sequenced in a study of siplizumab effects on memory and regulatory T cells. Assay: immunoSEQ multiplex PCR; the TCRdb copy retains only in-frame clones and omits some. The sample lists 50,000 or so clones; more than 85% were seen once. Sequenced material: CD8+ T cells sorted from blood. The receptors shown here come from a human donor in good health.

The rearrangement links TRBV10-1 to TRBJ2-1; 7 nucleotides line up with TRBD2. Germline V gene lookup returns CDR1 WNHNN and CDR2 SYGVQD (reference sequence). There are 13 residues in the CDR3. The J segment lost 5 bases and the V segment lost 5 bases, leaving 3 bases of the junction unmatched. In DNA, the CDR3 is TGCGCCAGCAGTCCCGGGACTAACAATGAGCAGTTCTTC. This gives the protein CASSPGTNNEQFF.

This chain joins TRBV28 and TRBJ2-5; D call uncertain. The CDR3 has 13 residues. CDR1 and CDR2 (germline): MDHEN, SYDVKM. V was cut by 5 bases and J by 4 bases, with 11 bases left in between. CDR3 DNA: TGTGCCAGCAGTCTCACAGAAGGAGAGACCCAGTACTTC. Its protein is CASSLTEGETQYF.

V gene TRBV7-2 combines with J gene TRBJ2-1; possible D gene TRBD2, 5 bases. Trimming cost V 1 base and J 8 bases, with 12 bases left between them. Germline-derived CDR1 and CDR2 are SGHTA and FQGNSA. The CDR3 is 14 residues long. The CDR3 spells CASSLDEGTHEQFF. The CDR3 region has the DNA TGTGCCAGCAGCTTAGACGAGGGAACTCATGAGCAGTTCTTC.

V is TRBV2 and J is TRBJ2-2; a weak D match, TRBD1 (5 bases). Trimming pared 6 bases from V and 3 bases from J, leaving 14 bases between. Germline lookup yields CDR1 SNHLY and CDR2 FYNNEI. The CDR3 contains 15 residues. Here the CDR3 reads CASRPGISDTGELFF. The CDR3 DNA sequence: TGTGCCAGCAGACCAGGGATATCGGACACCGGGGAGCTGTTTTTT.

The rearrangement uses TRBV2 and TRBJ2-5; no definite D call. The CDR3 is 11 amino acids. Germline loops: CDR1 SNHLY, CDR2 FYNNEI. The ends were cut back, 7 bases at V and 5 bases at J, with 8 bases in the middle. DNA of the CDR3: TGTGCCAGCAATTGGGTCGAGACCCAGTACTTC. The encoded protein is CASNWVETQYF.

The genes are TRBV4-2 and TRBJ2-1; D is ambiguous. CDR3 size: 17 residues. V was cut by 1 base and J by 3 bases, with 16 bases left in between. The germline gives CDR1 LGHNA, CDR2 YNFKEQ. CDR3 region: CASSQGAQLQSYNEQFF. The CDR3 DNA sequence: TGTGCCAGCAGCCAAGGCGCCCAGCTCCAGAGCTACAATGAGCAGTTCTTC.